The T cell receptor beta chain under discussion was sequenced for a study of shared clonotypes between healthy human individuals. For the study at large: Participating donors consisted of two women and a few men aged 18 to 49. Regarding the study as a whole: In general, naive subsets displayed greater estimated richness than memory subsets did. A few donors showed sharing of about 4.7% of naive CD4 clonotypes. Sharing of clonotypes among donors was expected to vary with sequencing depth.

In germline, CDR1 is LNHDA, CDR2 SQIVND (reference sequence). V trimming: 5 bases; J trimming: 3 bases; junction bases outside the gene matches: 3. The CDR3 extends over 14 amino acids. Data came from immunoSEQ multiplex PCR; TCRdb stores just in-frame clones and leaves some out. The sample lists over 700,000 clones; over 55% were seen once. As to this clone: Antigen: not known.

The V gene is TRBV19, the J gene TRBJ1-5, with TRBD1 matching over 8 bases. The receptor was isolated from a woman in her 30s in good health. The sequenced sample consisted of memory CD4+ T cells sorted from blood. Subset defined: CD45RA-negative fraction. The CDR3 DNA reads TGTGCCAGTAGTCGGGACAGGAACAATCAGCCCCAGCATTTT. Residues: CASSRDRNNQPQHF.